The sequence of this T cell receptor beta chain was determined in a study of beta chain features in type 1 diabetes. Whole-study results and caveats: TCRB CDR3s from Type 1 diabetes patients were moderately but significantly shorter in all four CD4+ subsets. cDNA-based reads could over-represent cells with high TCR expression. Sampled from patients, naive, central memory and Treg TCRB repertoires appeared more similar than those sampled from healthy donors.

On this clone itself: Its target is unknown.

The investigators reverse transcribed all of the isolated RNA, so they sequenced expressed TCRB transcripts. Sequencing used immunoSEQ multiplex PCR; TCRdb keeps in-frame clones, though not all of them. Of around 430,000 clones listed, roughly 30% are singletons. The sequence came from a man between 18 and 29 years old in good health. The specimen was naive CD4+ T cells from blood.

The CDR3 protein is CASSGAVGVEETQYF. CDR3 coding DNA: TGTGCCAGCAGCGGGGCCGTGGGGGTGGAAGAGACCCAGTACTTC. The gene calls are TRBV5-4 and TRBJ2-5; D is possibly TRBD1 or TRBD2 (5 bases each). The length of the CDR3 is 15 residues. V lost 4 bases and J 3 bases, leaving 16 bases between the germline ends. Looked up from germline, CDR1 is SGHNT and CDR2 is YYREEE (reference sequence).